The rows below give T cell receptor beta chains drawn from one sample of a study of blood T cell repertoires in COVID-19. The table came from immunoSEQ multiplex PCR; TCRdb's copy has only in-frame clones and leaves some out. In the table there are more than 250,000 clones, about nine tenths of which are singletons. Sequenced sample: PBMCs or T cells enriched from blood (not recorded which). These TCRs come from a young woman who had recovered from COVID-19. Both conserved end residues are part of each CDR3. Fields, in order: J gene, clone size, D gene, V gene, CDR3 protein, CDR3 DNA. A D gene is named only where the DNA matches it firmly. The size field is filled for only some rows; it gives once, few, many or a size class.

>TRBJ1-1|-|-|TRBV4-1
CASSQGRFQANEAFF
TGCGCCAGCAGCCAGGGTCGGTTTCAGGCAAATGAAGCTTTCTTT
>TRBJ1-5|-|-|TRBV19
CASSGGHFQPQHF
TGTGCCAGTAGTGGGGGACACTTCCAGCCCCAGCATTTT
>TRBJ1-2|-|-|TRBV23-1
CAMGWGDYGYTF
TGCGCCATGGGATGGGGGGACTATGGCTACACCTTC
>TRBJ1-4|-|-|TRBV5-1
CASSRRGGEANEKLFF
TGCGCCAGCAGCCGCCGGGGGGGAGAGGCTAATGAAAAACTGTTTTTT
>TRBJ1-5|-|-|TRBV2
CASAHRVGGNQPQHF
TGTGCCAGCGCCCACAGGGTCGGCGGCAATCAGCCCCAGCATTTT
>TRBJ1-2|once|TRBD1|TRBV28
CASRDRGNYGYTF
TGTGCCAGCCGGGACAGGGGTAACTATGGCTACACCTTC
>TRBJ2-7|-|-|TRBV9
CASSETGSSYEQYF
TGTGCCAGCAGCGAGACAGGAAGCTCCTACGAGCAGTACTTC
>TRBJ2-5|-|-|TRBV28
CASSSSAKQETQYF
TGTGCCAGCAGTTCCTCAGCGAAGCAAGAGACCCAGTACTTC
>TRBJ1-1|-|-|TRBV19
CASSLTQGYTEAFF
TGTGCCAGTAGTCTCACGCAGGGATACACTGAAGCTTTCTTT
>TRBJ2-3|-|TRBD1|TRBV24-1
CATSDFSSRGLCFSDTQYF
TGTGCCACCAGTGATTTTAGTAGCAGGGGGCTGTGTTTTTCGGATACGCAGTATTTT
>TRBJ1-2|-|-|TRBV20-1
CSASRAGYTF
TGCAGTGCTAGCAGGGCGGGCTACACCTTC
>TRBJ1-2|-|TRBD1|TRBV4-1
CASSQAPLATGGPGYTF
TGCGCCAGCAGCCAAGCCCCTCTTGCGACAGGGGGCCCTGGCTACACCTTC
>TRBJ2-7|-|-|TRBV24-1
CATSATESSYEQYF
TGTGCCACCAGTGCAACAGAGAGCTCCTACGAGCAGTACTTC
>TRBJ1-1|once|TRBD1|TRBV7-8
CASSPGTVHTEAFF
TGTGCCAGCAGCCCCGGGACAGTCCACACTGAAGCTTTCTTT
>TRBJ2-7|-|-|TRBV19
CASSIDEGDAEQYF
TGTGCCAGTAGTATAGATGAAGGGGATGCCGAGCAGTACTTC
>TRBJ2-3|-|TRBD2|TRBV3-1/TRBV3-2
CASSQEWGTSGTDTQYF
TGTGCCAGCAGCCAAGAGTGGGGGACTAGCGGGACAGATACGCAGTATTTT
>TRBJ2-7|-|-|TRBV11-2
CASSLGTGTYEQYF
TGTGCCAGCAGCTTAGGGACTGGAACCTACGAGCAGTACTTC
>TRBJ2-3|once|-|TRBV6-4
CATFLGGPSESTDTQYF
TGTGCCACCTTCCTGGGCGGGCCTTCTGAGAGCACAGATACGCAGTATTTT
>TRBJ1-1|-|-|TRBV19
CASSLSPNTEAFF
TGTGCCAGTAGTCTATCACCGAACACTGAAGCTTTCTTT
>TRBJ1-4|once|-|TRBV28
CASSLRDTNEKLFF
TGTGCCAGCAGTTTAAGGGACACCAATGAAAAACTGTTTTTT
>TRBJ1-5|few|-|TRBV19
CASSIDRGQPQHF
TGTGCCAGTAGTATAGATCGAGGGCAGCCCCAGCATTTT
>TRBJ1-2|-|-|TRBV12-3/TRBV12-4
CASSPTANYGYTF
TGTGCCAGCAGTCCCACAGCAAACTATGGCTACACCTTC
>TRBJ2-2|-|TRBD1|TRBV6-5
CASRIGTGAGELFF
TGTGCCAGCAGGATCGGGACAGGGGCCGGGGAGCTGTTTTTT
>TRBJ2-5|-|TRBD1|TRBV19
CASTAGTEQETQYF
TGTGCCAGTACCGCCGGGACAGAGCAAGAGACCCAGTACTTC
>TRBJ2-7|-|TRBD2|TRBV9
CASSVAASGYTYEQYF
TGTGCCAGCAGCGTAGCGGCTAGCGGGTACACCTACGAGCAGTACTTC
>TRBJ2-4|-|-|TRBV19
CASTPVEGAKNIQYF
TGTGCCAGTACCCCGGTGGAGGGGGCCAAAAACATTCAGTACTTC
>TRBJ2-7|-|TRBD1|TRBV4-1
CASSQETGGSYEQYF
TGCGCCAGCAGCCAAGAAACAGGGGGGTCCTACGAGCAGTACTTC
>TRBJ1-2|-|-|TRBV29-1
CSVGTDYGYTF
TGCAGCGTTGGGACAGACTATGGCTACACCTTC
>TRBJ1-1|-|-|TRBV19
CASSITGMNTEAFF
TGTGCCAGTAGTATTACGGGGATGAACACTGAAGCTTTCTTT
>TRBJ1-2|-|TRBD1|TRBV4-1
CASSPSPGTGGNYGYTF
TGCGCCAGCAGCCCTTCGCCCGGGACAGGGGGGAACTATGGCTACACCTTC
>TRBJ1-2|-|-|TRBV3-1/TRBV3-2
CASSQDVGSGIYYGYTF
TGTGCCAGCAGCCAAGACGTTGGTTCGGGGATCTACTATGGCTACACCTTC
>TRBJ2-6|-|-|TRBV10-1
CASSQGAGANVLTF
TGCGCCAGCAGTCAAGGGGCTGGGGCCAACGTCCTGACTTTC
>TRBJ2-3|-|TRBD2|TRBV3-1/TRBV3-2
CASSQDLAGGADTQYF
TGTGCCAGCAGCCAAGATTTGGCGGGAGGGGCAGATACGCAGTATTTT
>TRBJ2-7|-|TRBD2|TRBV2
CASSEAQWGRTSGDWLGLKQYF
TGTGCCAGCAGTGAAGCGCAGTGGGGGCGGACTAGCGGAGATTGGTTAGGTCTCAAGCAGTACTTC
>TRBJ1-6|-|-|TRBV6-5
CAIQGRDGSPLHF
TGTGCCATCCAAGGGCGGGATGGTTCACCCCTCCACTTT
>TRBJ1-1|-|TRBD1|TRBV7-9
CASSPAQGALNTEAFF
TGTGCCAGCAGCCCAGCCCAGGGGGCCCTTAACACTGAAGCTTTCTTT
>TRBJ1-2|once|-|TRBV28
CASSFGGVENYGYTF
TGTGCCAGCAGTTTCGGAGGGGTTGAGAACTATGGCTACACCTTC
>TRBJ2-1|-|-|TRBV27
CASRIYSDLSYNEQFF
TGTGCCAGCAGAATTTATAGCGACCTATCCTACAATGAGCAGTTCTTC
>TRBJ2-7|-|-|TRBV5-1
CASSLLGDIIHEQYF
TGCGCCAGCAGCTTGCTCGGGGACATCATCCACGAGCAGTACTTC
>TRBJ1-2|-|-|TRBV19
CASRVTALEGYGYTF
TGTGCCAGTAGGGTGACAGCCCTGGAGGGCTATGGCTACACCTTC
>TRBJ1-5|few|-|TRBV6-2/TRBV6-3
CASSSRLGNQPQHF
TGTGCCAGCAGTTCCCGACTTGGCAATCAGCCCCAGCATTTT
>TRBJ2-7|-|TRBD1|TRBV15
CATSRDRTPREQYF
TGTGCCACCAGCAGGGACAGGACCCCTCGGGAGCAGTACTTC
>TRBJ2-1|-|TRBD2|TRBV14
CASSPGTSGVGEQFF
TGTGCCAGCAGCCCTGGGACTAGCGGGGTAGGTGAGCAGTTCTTC
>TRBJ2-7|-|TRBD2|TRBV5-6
CASSSLAGAFYEQYF
TGTGCCAGCAGCTCCCTAGCGGGAGCTTTCTACGAGCAGTACTTC
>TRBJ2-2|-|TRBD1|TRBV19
CASIGQGPTGELFF
TGTGCCAGCATCGGACAGGGGCCAACCGGGGAGCTGTTTTTT
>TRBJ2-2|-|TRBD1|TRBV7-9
CASSLGTGEAGELFF
TGTGCCAGCAGCCTTGGGACAGGGGAGGCCGGGGAGCTGTTTTTT
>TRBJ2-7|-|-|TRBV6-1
CASSEDSLSSYEQYF
TGTGCCAGCAGTGAAGACAGTTTGAGCTCCTACGAGCAGTACTTC
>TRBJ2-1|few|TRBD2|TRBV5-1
CASSLAGGDNEQFF
TGCGCCAGCAGCCTAGCGGGAGGGGATAATGAGCAGTTCTTC
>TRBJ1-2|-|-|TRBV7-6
CASSRVGSYGYTF
TGTGCCAGCAGCCGGGTGGGGAGCTATGGCTACACCTTC
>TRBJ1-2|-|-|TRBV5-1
CASGPDRANYGYTF
TGCGCCAGCGGACCTGACAGAGCTAACTATGGCTACACCTTC
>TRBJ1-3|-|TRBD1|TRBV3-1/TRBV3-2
CASSQYGTGPGNTIYF
TGTGCCAGCAGCCAATACGGGACAGGCCCTGGAAACACCATATATTTT